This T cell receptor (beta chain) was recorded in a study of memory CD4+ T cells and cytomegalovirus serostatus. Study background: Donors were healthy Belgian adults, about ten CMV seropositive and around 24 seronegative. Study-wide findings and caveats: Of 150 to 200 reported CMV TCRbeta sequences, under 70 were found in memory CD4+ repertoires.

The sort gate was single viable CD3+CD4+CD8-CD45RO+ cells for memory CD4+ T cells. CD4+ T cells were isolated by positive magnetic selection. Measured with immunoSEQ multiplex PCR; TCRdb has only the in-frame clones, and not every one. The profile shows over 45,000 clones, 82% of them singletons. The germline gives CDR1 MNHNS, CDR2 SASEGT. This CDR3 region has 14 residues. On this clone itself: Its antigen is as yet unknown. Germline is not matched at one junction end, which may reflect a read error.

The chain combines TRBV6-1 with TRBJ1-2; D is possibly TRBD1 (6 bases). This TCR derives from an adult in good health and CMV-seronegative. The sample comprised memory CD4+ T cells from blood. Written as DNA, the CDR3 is TGTGCCAGCAGTGCCGGACAGTGGGACTATGTCTACACCTTC. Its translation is CASSAGQWDYVYTF.